The 5 T cell receptor beta chains given below trace back to one sample, sequenced in a study of T cells in Graves' hyperthyroidism and ophthalmopathy. Amplification of TCR beta CDR3 regions used RNA as the template. The primer set for the first-round RT-PCR of the TCR CDR3 was HTBI. TCRdb re-called the multiplex PCR reads through MiXCR, storing one row per CDR3 protein. Of under 400,000 distinct CDR3 sequences listed, roughly 15% are singletons. Specimen: blood. The source of these receptors is a man aged 30-40 years with Graves' hyperthyroidism.

The chain couples TRBV12-3 or TRBV12-4 to TRBJ1-4; D might be TRBD1 (5 bases). The V and J ends lost 3 bases and 7 bases respectively, with 18 bases between them. The CDR3 covers 16 residues. CDR3 bases: TGTGCCAGCAGTTTTTTCAGGGACCCAGAAGGTGAAAAACTGTTTTTT. Protein sequence: CASSFFRDPEGEKLFF.

This chain links TRBV18 with TRBJ2-7, with 11 nucleotides matching TRBD2. Germline V lookup: CDR1 KGHSH, CDR2 LQKENI. Trimming took 4 bases from V and 7 from J; bases not matched to a gene: 3. There are 13 residues in the CDR3. The CDR3 protein is CASSQGLAEEQYF. The CDR3 DNA is TGTGCCAGCTCACAGGGACTAGCGGAAGAGCAGTACTTC.

This clonotype was recorded at least ten times. The chain combines TRBV7-3 with TRBJ2-1; 9 nucleotides match TRBD1. CDR1 is SGHTA, CDR2 FQGTGA, per germline. V gave up 4 bases and J gave up 7 bases; unmatched junction bases: 8. The CDR3 is made up of 15 amino acids. The CDR3 DNA sequence: TGTGCCAGCAGCTCAAGACAGGGGGAAGGGAATGAGCAGTTCTTC. Translated: CASSSRQGEGNEQFF.

This rearrangement joins TRBV28 to TRBJ1-2; no clear D. CDR1 is MDHEN and CDR2 is SYDVKM in the germline V gene. The V and J ends lost 4 bases and 5 bases respectively, with 5 bases between them. CDR3 size: 11 residues. CDR3 sequence reads: CASSWAYGYTF. CDR3 DNA sequence: TGTGCCAGCAGTTGGGCGTATGGCTACACCTTC.

This clonotype was detected ten times or more. The chain couples TRBV13 to TRBJ2-1; no reliable D call. This CDR3 contains 15 residues. V was clipped by 2 bases and J by 3 bases, with 11 bases between them. CDR1 PRHDT and CDR2 FYEKMQ come from the germline V gene (reference sequence). The CDR3 protein is CASSLRKGVYNEQFF. Written as DNA, the CDR3 is TGTGCCAGCAGCTTAAGGAAAGGAGTCTACAATGAGCAGTTCTTC.